This TCR beta chain was captured by sequencing in a study of human CD8 memory T cell subsets. Findings and caveats of the study: Stem-like memory T cell repertoires seemed more diverse than precursor exhausted ones by Chao1 estimates.

Worth noting for this clonotype: Its antigen remains unknown.

The authors made TCR beta libraries using UMI-labeled 5' RACE. Reanalyzing the 5' RACE reads, TCRdb keeps one entry per CDR3 protein, without DNA. The sample has about 10,000 distinct CDR3 sequences. This CDR3 is 12 amino acids long. The germline gives CDR1 PRHDT, CDR2 FYEKMQ (reference sequence). CCR7+ PD-1- TIGIT- CD8+ T cells were termed stem-like memory (TSTEM). Material: CD8+ stem-like memory T cells (TSCM and TCM) sorted from PBMCs. This sample's subset: stem-like memory CD8 T cells (TSTEM), CCR7+ PD-1- TIGIT-. V gene TRBV13 combines with J gene TRBJ1-1. This clonotype originated in a human donor in good health. The CDR3 here is CASSSVGAEAFF.